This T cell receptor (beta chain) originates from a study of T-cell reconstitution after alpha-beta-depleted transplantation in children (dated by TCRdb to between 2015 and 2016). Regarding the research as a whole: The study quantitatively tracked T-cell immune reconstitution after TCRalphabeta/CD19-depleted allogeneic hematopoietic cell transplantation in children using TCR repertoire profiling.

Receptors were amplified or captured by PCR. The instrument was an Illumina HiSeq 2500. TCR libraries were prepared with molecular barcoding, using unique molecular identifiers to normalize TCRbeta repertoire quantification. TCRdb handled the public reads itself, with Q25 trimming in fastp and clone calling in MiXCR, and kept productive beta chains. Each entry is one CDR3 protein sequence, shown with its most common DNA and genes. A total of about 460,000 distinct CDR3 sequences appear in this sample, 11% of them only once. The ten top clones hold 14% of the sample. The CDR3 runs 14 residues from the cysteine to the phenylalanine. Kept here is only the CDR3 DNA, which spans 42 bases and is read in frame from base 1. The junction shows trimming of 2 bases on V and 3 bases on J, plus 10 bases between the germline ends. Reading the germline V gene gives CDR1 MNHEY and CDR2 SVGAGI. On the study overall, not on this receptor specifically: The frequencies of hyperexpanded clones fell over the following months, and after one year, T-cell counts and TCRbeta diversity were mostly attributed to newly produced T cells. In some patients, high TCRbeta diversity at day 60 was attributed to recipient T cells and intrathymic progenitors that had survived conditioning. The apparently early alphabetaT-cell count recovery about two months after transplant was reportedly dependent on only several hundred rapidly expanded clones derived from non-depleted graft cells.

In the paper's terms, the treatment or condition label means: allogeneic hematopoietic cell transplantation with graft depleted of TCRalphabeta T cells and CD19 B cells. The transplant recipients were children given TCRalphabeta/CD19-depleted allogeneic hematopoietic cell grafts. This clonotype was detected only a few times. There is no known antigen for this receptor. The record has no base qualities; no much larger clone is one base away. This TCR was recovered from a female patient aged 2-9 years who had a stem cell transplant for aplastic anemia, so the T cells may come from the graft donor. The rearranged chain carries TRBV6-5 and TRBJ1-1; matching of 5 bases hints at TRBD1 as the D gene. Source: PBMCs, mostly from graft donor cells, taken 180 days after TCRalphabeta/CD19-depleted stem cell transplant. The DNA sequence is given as TGTGCCAGCAGTTACCAGGGAGGATACACTGAAGCTTTCTTT. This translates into CASSYQGGYTEAFF.